This is a list of T cell receptor beta chains from one sample in a study of cytomegalovirus exposure and HLA in healthy donors. Only in-frame clones appear in the TCRdb table, and some are missing; sequencing was by immunoSEQ multiplex PCR. The data contain 150,000 to 200,000 clones, 82% of them singletons. What was sequenced was PBMCs. Receptors were obtained from a woman aged 45-65 years in good health and CMV-seronegative. Each CDR3 is given with its conserved first and last residue.

j_call v_call cdr3_aa
TRBJ2-7 TRBV28 CASSQGAPLSGEQYF
TRBJ1-4 TRBV2 CASSHPDRGGKLFF
TRBJ1-1 TRBV11-2 CASSLPTGALMNTEAFF
TRBJ2-6 TRBV5-4 CASSLGLQASGANVLTF
TRBJ2-1 TRBV29-1 CSLGGGDEQFF
TRBJ2-3 TRBV5-1 CASSLRTSGNTDTQYF
TRBJ2-7 TRBV5-8 CASSVNEQYF
TRBJ2-1 TRBV6-5 CASSYDVSGGYNEQFF
. TRBV2 CASSSSSYEQYF
TRBJ2-7 TRBV5-4 CASSLDRVYEQYF
TRBJ2-7 TRBV9 CASSERPLDFGEQYF
TRBJ2-7 TRBV9 CASSDGTGQFPWEQYF
TRBJ2-5 TRBV10-3 CAISFSGGPQETQYF
TRBJ2-5 TRBV7-9 CASSSGLFLAVETQYF
TRBJ2-7 TRBV27 CASSFLGLAGGGGEQYF
TRBJ2-1 TRBV28 CASSLRIFEQFF
TRBJ1-4 TRBV25-1 CASSESGGPNEKLFF
TRBJ2-2 TRBV5-1 CASGPGTGFGTGELFF
TRBJ2-5 TRBV4-2 CASSQGGLETQYF
TRBJ2-7 TRBV2 CASSDQGGSYEQYF
TRBJ2-1 TRBV11-2 CASTDGDEQFF
TRBJ1-1 TRBV5-1 CASTWTVSGNTEAFF
TRBJ2-7 TRBV7-9 CASSLGTGDREQYF
TRBJ1-1 TRBV19 CASSTDTRGTEAFF
TRBJ1-2 TRBV9 CASSVGQGSDYGYTF
TRBJ2-7 TRBV18 CASSRRGAHYEQYF
TRBJ1-2 TRBV7-9 CASSHDPSRGYGYTF
TRBJ1-5 TRBV28 CASRAWGGNQPQHF
TRBJ2-7 TRBV11-2 CASSRLNRARKEQYF
TRBJ2-4 TRBV7-2 CASSLGQGRFGGAKNIQYF
TRBJ2-3 TRBV30 CAWAPGQGMDTQYF
TRBJ1-6 TRBV19 CASSTPTGVGNSPLHF
TRBJ2-4 TRBV27 CASSWALAKNIQYF
TRBJ2-2 TRBV5-4 CASSAPRGLGTGELFF
TRBJ2-3 TRBV19 CASRPASGGFTDTQYF
TRBJ2-1 TRBV5-3 CARSFGQGWSNEQFF
TRBJ2-5 TRBV5-6 CASRTGWGEETQYF
TRBJ2-3 TRBV28 CASSFLAEATDTQYF
TRBJ2-7 TRBV7-2 CASSSPRQGVYEQYF
TRBJ2-1 TRBV19 CASSFRQGYEQFF
TRBJ1-4 TRBV28 CASTPRRGGNEKLFF
TRBJ2-1 TRBV2 CASRPRVQTNEQFF
TRBJ2-1 TRBV9 CASSARLAENSYNEQFF
TRBJ2-3 TRBV10-3 CAISRGRAGTDTQYF
TRBJ2-5 TRBV5-1 CASSLVSLEETQYF
TRBJ2-3 TRBV2 CASSERVGLASTDTQYF